Given below is one TCR beta chain in context. The sample comes from a study of blood T cell repertoires in COVID-19. About the study: Whether acute or convalescent, the COVID-19 samples came from the United States, Italy and Spain. PBMCs, B-cell-depleted T cells, or T cells provided the cDNA or gDNA that made up the material.

Per the original methods: Amplification with reference gene primers provided the estimates of nucleated cell counts. Assay used: immunoSEQ multiplex PCR; TCRdb lists only in-frame clones, some missing. That table is the source of V, J and clone size, and D and trimming were worked out from the DNA. The table has about 150,000 clones, about 90% seen once. The receptor's source is a human donor in a cohort sampled during active COVID-19. Sequenced material: peripheral blood.

The CDR3 reads CASRIGSPNSPLHF. As DNA, the CDR3 is TGTGCCAGCAGAATCGGGTCACCTAATTCACCCCTCCACTTT. The chain combines TRBV28 with TRBJ1-6; the D is unclear. The CDR3 totals 14 residues. Germline V gene data show CDR1 as MDHEN and CDR2 as SYDVKM. Trimming stripped 6 bases from V and 6 bases from J, with 12 bases between. Looking up the rest from reference TRBV28 and TRBJ1-6 gives the full variable domain: DVKVTQSSRYLVKRTGEKVFLECVQDMDHENMFWYRQDPGLGLRLIYFSYDVKMKEKGDIPEGYSVSREKKERFSLILESASTNQTSMYLCASRIGSPNSPLHFGNGTRLTVT.